This entry lists 11 T cell receptor beta chains sequenced from one sample in a study of identifying expanded T cells in peripheral blood. Clones were sequenced by immunoSEQ multiplex PCR, and TCRdb holds only the in-frame ones, with some missing. The table has over 100,000 clones, roughly nine tenths seen once. Material for sequencing was blood. The receptors were sampled from a person aged 18 to 70 in good health.

The V call is TRBV18, the J call TRBJ2-5, with D perhaps TRBD2 (6 bases). Germline V gene lookup returns CDR1 KGHSH and CDR2 LQKENI. The V end was cut by 2 bases, the J end by 5 bases, with 18 bases between. The CDR3 is made up of 16 amino acids. The CDR3 reads CASSPTCAGPRETQYF. CDR3 nucleotide sequence: TGTGCCAGCTCACCAACATGTGCGGGGCCTAGGGAGACCCAGTACTTC.

CDR3 bases: TGCGCCAGCAGCTTGAACCGAGAGGGTCTGTTCTTC. Translated: CASSLNREGLFF. The chain recombines TRBV5-1 with TRBJ2-1, with D possibly being TRBD2 (5 bases). The CDR3 is made up of 12 amino acids. Germline-derived CDR1 and CDR2 are SGHRS and YFSETQ. Trimming removed 1 base at V and 15 bases at J, with 14 bases between.

The chain recombines TRBV10-1 with TRBJ2-3, with D possibly matching TRBD2 (5 bases). The CDR3 totals 16 residues. The germline V and J ends were trimmed by 5 bases and 2 bases, with 17 bases remaining between them. The germline gives CDR1 WNHNN, CDR2 SYGVQD (reference sequence). The CDR3 sequence is CASSPRTRTSTDTQYF. CDR3 DNA: TGCGCCAGCAGTCCGAGGACTCGTACATCCACAGATACGCAGTATTTT.

The chain links TRBV19 to TRBJ2-7, with D perhaps matching TRBD1 (6 bases). V dropped 5 bases and J dropped 2 bases, with 16 bases sitting between them. CDR1 and CDR2 (germline): LNHDA, SQIVND (reference sequence). The CDR3 is 15 amino acids. CDR3 DNA: TGTGCCAGTAGTTCAAAGGGGGACGGCGCCTACGAGCAGTACTTC. Its translation: CASSSKGDGAYEQYF.

This chain uses TRBV7-9 with TRBJ2-1; 10 positions agree with TRBD1. V lost 5 bases to trimming and J lost 9 bases; unmatched junction nucleotides: 7. In germline, CDR1 is SEHNR, CDR2 FQNEAQ (reference sequence). This CDR3 comprises 14 residues. The CDR3 region has the DNA TGTGCCAGCAGCCCTGGGACAGGGGTTAGTGAGCAGTTCTTC. Its translation: CASSPGTGVSEQFF.

The chain recombines TRBV2 with TRBJ1-4; D might be TRBD1 (5 bases). With 7 bases removed from V and 7 bases from J, the gap between germline ends came to 13 bases. This CDR3 is 13 amino acids long. From germline, CDR1 is SNHLY and CDR2 FYNNEI. DNA of the CDR3: TGTGCCAGCACTAATCAGGGACTTGAAAAACTGTTTTTT. Translation: CASTNQGLEKLFF.

V is TRBV30 and J is TRBJ2-5, with D maybe TRBD1 (5 bases). The J call is uncertain, as TRBJ2-7 better fits the DNA end. The CDR3 runs to 11 residues. Germline CDR1 is GTSNPN and CDR2 is SVGIG (reference sequence). Here the CDR3 DNA reads TGTGCCTGGAAAAGGGGCTACGAGCAGTACTTC. Its protein product is CAWKRGYEQYF.

The V call is TRBV2, the J call TRBJ1-1; D is ambiguous. Germline V gene sequence: CDR1 SNHLY, CDR2 FYNNEI. This CDR3 is built from 11 residues. Trimming left V 10 bases short and J 10 bases short, with 16 bases between. The DNA for the CDR3 is TGTGCCACCAGCCGCGAGATGGGAGCTTTCTTT. Its translation: CATSREMGAFF.

This chain connects TRBV28 to TRBJ2-7; 10 bases agree with TRBD1. V gave up 4 bases and J gave up 2 bases; unmatched junction bases: 2. The CDR3 consists of 14 residues. Germline V gives CDR1 MDHEN, CDR2 SYDVKM. The CDR3 is CASSSGTGAYEQYF. Written as DNA, the CDR3 is TGTGCCAGCAGTTCCGGGACAGGGGCCTACGAGCAGTACTTC.

The chain uses TRBV10-3 and TRBJ1-1, with 7 bases matching TRBD1. Losses at the gene ends were 3 bases for V and 5 bases for J; bases not matched to a gene: 3. Germline V lookup: CDR1 ENHRY, CDR2 SYGVKD. The CDR3 consists of 13 residues. CDR3 in amino acids: CAISEQGRTEAFF. The CDR3 DNA reads TGTGCCATCAGTGAACAGGGGAGAACTGAAGCTTTCTTT.

DNA of the CDR3: TGTGCCAGCAGCCTCTATACGATGAGCACAGATACGCAGTATTTT. The encoded protein is CASSLYTMSTDTQYF. The genes are TRBV7-3 and TRBJ2-3, with D unclear. The germline CDR1 and CDR2 sequences are SGHTA and FQGTGA. V gave up 5 bases and J gave up 0 bases, with 12 bases separating them. The CDR3 spans 15 residues. The full variable domain, in which reference TRBV7-3 and TRBJ2-3 provide the parts outside the CDR3, is GAGVSQTPSNKVTEKGKYVELRCDPISGHTALYWYRQSLGQGPEFLIYFQGTGAADDSGLPNDRFFAVRPEGSVSTLKIQRTERGDSAVYLCASSLYTMSTDTQYFGPGTRLTVL.